Presented here are 10 T cell receptor beta chains from one specimen sequenced in a study of blood T cell repertoires in COVID-19. Repertoires were generated with immunoSEQ multiplex PCR, while TCRdb's copy carries only in-frame clones and drops some. Altogether about 63,000 clones are present, about 86% being singletons, with the ten largest covering about 5.9%. The material sequenced was peripheral blood. These receptors all stem from a human donor in a cohort sampled during active COVID-19.

Only a few counts were recorded for this clone. The gene calls are TRBV7-7 and TRBJ2-3; D perhaps matches TRBD2 (5 bases). CDR3 size: 13 residues. CDR1 SSHAT and CDR2 FNYEAQ come from the germline V gene (reference sequence). The CDR3 spells CASASSQADTQYF. CDR3 DNA: TGTGCTAGCGCCTCCTCCCAGGCAGATACGCAGTATTTT.

The chain joins TRBV19 to TRBJ1-2; unclear D gene. Germline V gene lookup returns CDR1 LNHDA and CDR2 SQIVND (reference sequence). Trimming stripped 5 bases from V and 4 bases from J, with 14 bases between. This CDR3 is built from 14 residues. CDR3 nucleotides: TGTGCCAGTAGTTCGCCGGGAGAAATCTATGGCTACACCTTC. This translates into CASSSPGEIYGYTF. The whole variable domain, filled in from reference TRBV19 and TRBJ1-2, reads DGGITQSPKYLFRKEGQNVTLSCEQNLNHDAMYWYRQDPGQGLRLIYYSQIVNDFQKGDIAEGYSVSREKKESFPLTVTSAQKNPTAFYLCASSSPGEIYGYTFGSGTRLTVV.

The chain links TRBV6-1 to TRBJ1-1; D call uncertain. This CDR3 has 14 residues. With 0 bases removed from V and 9 bases from J, the gap between germline ends came to 14 bases. Germline CDR1 and CDR2: MNHNS and SASEGT. CDR3 DNA sequence: TGTGCCAGCAGTGAAGCGGAGACTGCTAGAAAAGCTTTCTTT. Translated, it gives CASSEAETARKAFF.

This rearrangement joins TRBV19 to TRBJ1-2; the D gene is possibly TRBD1 (6 bases). The CDR3 extends over 13 amino acids. Germline V gives CDR1 LNHDA, CDR2 SQIVND (reference sequence). V dropped 5 bases and J dropped 1 base, with 8 bases sitting between them. CDR3 region: CASSSTGNYGYTF. The CDR3 DNA reads TGTGCCAGTAGTTCGACAGGTAACTATGGCTACACCTTC.

The chain carries TRBV6-5 and TRBJ2-3; TRBD2 matches at 7 bases. CDR1 MNHEY and CDR2 SVGAGI come from the germline V gene. The V gene end was trimmed by 7 bases and the J gene end by 2 bases; junction bases not matched to a gene: 3. The CDR3 length is 13 residues. The CDR3 coding sequence is TGTGCCAGCAACGGGGGGAACACAGATACGCAGTATTTT. It codes for CASNGGNTDTQYF.

The genes are TRBV4-1 and TRBJ2-5, with D possibly being TRBD1 (5 bases). Germline-derived CDR1 and CDR2 are MGHRA and YSYEKL. The V gene lost 7 bases and the J gene lost 1 base, with 7 bases spanning the gap. CDR3 length: 12 residues. The CDR3 is CASKGVQETQYF. The CDR3 bases are TGCGCCAGCAAAGGGGTCCAAGAGACCCAGTACTTC.

This chain uses TRBV3-1 (or the pseudogene TRBV3-2) with TRBJ2-5; 9 nucleotides line up with TRBD1. The CDR3 loop spans 15 amino acids. Trimming removed 4 bases from V and 5 bases from J; junction bases left unmatched: 8. Per the germline V gene, CDR1 is LGHDT and CDR2 is YNNKEL (reference sequence). The CDR3 sequence: CASSPQGQGRETQYF. The CDR3 DNA follows: TGTGCCAGCAGCCCCCAGGGACAGGGTCGGGAGACCCAGTACTTC.

The rearrangement links TRBV7-8 to TRBJ2-7; 8 nucleotides agree with TRBD2. The germline CDR1 and CDR2 sequences are SGHVS and FQNEAQ. V lost 0 bases, J lost 3 bases, and 4 bases stayed unmatched. This CDR3 contains 15 residues. The CDR3 region is CASSLAQREIYEQYF. The DNA of the CDR3 is TGTGCCAGCAGCTTAGCCCAGCGGGAGATCTACGAGCAGTACTTC.

This chain links TRBV7-9 with TRBJ1-4; perhaps TRBD1 as D (5 bases). Trimming cost V 5 bases and J 8 bases, with 15 bases left between them. This CDR3 is 14 amino acids long. The germline V gene has CDR1 SEHNR and CDR2 FQNEAQ (reference sequence). CDR3 sequence: CASSPQGTGEKLFF. CDR3 bases: TGTGCCAGCAGCCCACAAGGGACTGGGGAAAAACTGTTTTTT.

The gene calls are TRBV5-1 and TRBJ2-1; D remains ambiguous. The ends were cut back, 0 bases at V and 6 bases at J, with 7 bases in the middle. Per the germline V gene, CDR1 is SGHRS and CDR2 is YFSETQ. This CDR3 spans 13 amino acids. In DNA, the CDR3 is TGCGCCAGCAGCTTGGGTGATAGCAATGAGCAGTTCTTC. Amino acids: CASSLGDSNEQFF.